Shown below are 17 T cell receptor beta chains from a single sample sequenced in a study of blood T cell repertoires in COVID-19. Using immunoSEQ multiplex PCR, the repertoire was profiled, and TCRdb retains in-frame clones only, with some absent. Found here are some 98,000 clones, 65% to 90% of them singletons; the top ten hold approximately 10%. Sequenced material: peripheral blood. The source is a man aged 65-85 years with active or convalescent COVID-19.

The sample holds a few counts of this clone. The chain links TRBV7-3 to TRBJ1-1, with TRBD1 identical over 9 bases. CDR1 and CDR2 (germline): SGHTA, FQGTGA. CDR3 length: 14 residues. V lost 5 bases, J lost 4 bases, and 5 bases stayed unmatched. The CDR3 protein is CASSPGTGSTEAFF. The CDR3 DNA follows: TGTGCCAGCAGCCCCGGGACAGGGAGCACTGAAGCTTTCTTT.

The chain employs TRBV19 and TRBJ2-7, with a weak D call TRBD2 (5 bases). The CDR3 sequence is 15 residues long. The V end was cut by 6 bases, the J end by 0 bases, with 15 bases between. Germline V gene data show CDR1 as LNHDA and CDR2 as SQIVND (reference sequence). The CDR3 here is CASSPQGLASYEQYF. The CDR3 nucleotides are TGTGCCAGTAGCCCCCAAGGTCTAGCCTCCTACGAGCAGTACTTC.

The chain has TRBV6-5 and TRBJ2-7; a weak D match, TRBD2 (5 bases). V lost 6 bases to trimming and J lost 3 bases, with 9 bases between them. CDR3 length: 12 amino acids. The germline gives CDR1 MNHEY, CDR2 SVGAGI. In nucleotides, the CDR3 is TGTGCCAGCAGCTCCGGGGACTACGAGCAGTACTTC. It codes for CASSSGDYEQYF.

CDR3 DNA: TGTGCCAGCAGTGAAGCGGCGGGGGCGATAAGGAATGAGCAGTTCTTC. Amino acids: CASSEAAGAIRNEQFF. This chain joins TRBV6-1 and TRBJ2-1, with TRBD2 as a possible D gene (7 bases). Trimming removed 0 bases at V and 7 bases at J, with 16 bases between. Germline CDR1 and CDR2: MNHNS and SASEGT. This CDR3 has 16 amino acids.

The rearrangement joins TRBV5-6 to TRBJ1-1; TRBD1 is a possible D gene (6 bases). Germline values: CDR1 SGHDT, CDR2 YYEEEE. Trimming took 4 bases from V and 4 from J, leaving 23 bases between them. The CDR3 totals 17 residues. The CDR3 DNA reads as TGTGCCAGCAGCCCCTTACGAGGGGGGGGAGTGAGCACTGAAGCTTTCTTT. It codes for CASSPLRGGGVSTEAFF.

On this clone itself: An end of the junction does not agree with germline; a read error may underlie this. This chain links TRBV2 with TRBJ2-3, with 9 bases lining up with TRBD2. Per the germline V gene, CDR1 is SNHLY and CDR2 is FYNNEI. This CDR3 spans 17 amino acids. CDR3 sequence: CASGGGGGAFRTDTQYF. For the CDR3, the DNA is TGCGCCAGCGGAGGGGGCGGGGGGGCCTTCCGTACAGATACGCAGTATTTT. Complete variable domain (other parts from reference TRBV2 and TRBJ2-3): EPEVTQTPSHQVTQMGQEVILRCVPISNHLYFYWYRQILGQKVEFLVSFYNNEISEKSEIFDDQFSVERPDGSNFTLKIRSTKLEDSAMYFCASGGGGGAFRTDTQYFGPGTRLTVL.

The V call is TRBV7-9, the J call TRBJ1-4; 7 bases align to TRBD1. This CDR3 comprises 17 residues. Looked up from germline, CDR1 is SEHNR and CDR2 is FQNEAQ (reference sequence). V trimming: 1 base; J trimming: 0 bases; junction bases outside the gene matches: 5. The CDR3 DNA sequence: TGTGCCAGCAGCTTAGGGCAGGGGGTTGCAACTAATGAAAAACTGTTTTTT. Translation: CASSLGQGVATNEKLFF.

V is TRBV19 and J is TRBJ1-1, with D hard to call. The CDR3 length is 13 residues. The germline V and J ends were trimmed by 5 bases and 7 bases, with 14 bases remaining between them. Looked up from germline, CDR1 is LNHDA and CDR2 is SQIVND (reference sequence). In DNA form, the CDR3 reads TGTGCCAGTAGTTCCCGTCGGGGAGATGAAGCTTTCTTT. Translation gives CASSSRRGDEAFF.

This rearrangement joins TRBV5-1 to TRBJ1-1, with D perhaps matching TRBD1 (6 bases). In germline, CDR1 is SGHRS, CDR2 YFSETQ. The CDR3 extends over 16 amino acids. V lost 4 bases, J lost 1 base, and 17 bases lay in between. The CDR3 loop reads CASSISTTGQNTEAFF. Here the CDR3 DNA reads TGCGCCAGCAGCATCTCCACGACAGGCCAGAACACTGAAGCTTTCTTT.

This clone appeared once. The V call is TRBV7-6, the J call TRBJ2-1; 10 bases line up with TRBD2. This CDR3 contains 17 residues. The trim removed 1 base at V and 4 bases at J, leaving 7 bases unmatched. Germline CDR1 and CDR2: SGHVS and FNYEAQ. CDR3 residues: CASSLVGPSGGYNEQFF. The CDR3 DNA reads as TGTGCCAGCAGCTTAGTAGGTCCTAGCGGGGGTTACAATGAGCAGTTCTTC.

The rearrangement uses TRBV20-1 and TRBJ2-7; possible D gene TRBD1, 5 bases. The CDR3 consists of 13 residues. Germline lookup yields CDR1 DFQATT and CDR2 SNEGSKA (reference sequence). Trimming removed 6 bases from V and 3 bases from J, with 15 bases in between. CDR3 sequence reads: CSASRGLIYEQYF. CDR3 DNA sequence: TGCAGTGCAAGTAGGGGATTAATCTACGAGCAGTACTTC.

The rearrangement joins TRBV4-1 to TRBJ1-2, with unresolved D. Per the germline V gene, CDR1 is MGHRA and CDR2 is YSYEKL. V lost 0 bases and J lost 5, with 10 bases in between. There are 14 residues in the CDR3. CDR3 region: CASSQDPLSYGYTF. DNA of the CDR3: TGCGCCAGCAGCCAAGATCCTCTGTCTTATGGCTACACCTTC.

V gene TRBV6-5 combines with J gene TRBJ1-1, with a weak D call TRBD1 (6 bases). The germline gives CDR1 MNHEY, CDR2 SVGAGI. The CDR3 has 14 residues. Trimming left V 7 bases short and J 0 bases short, with 12 bases between. The CDR3 protein is CASIRGGLNTEAFF. In DNA, the CDR3 is TGTGCCAGCATACGGGGGGGCCTGAACACTGAAGCTTTCTTT.

The chain recombines TRBV2 with TRBJ2-5, with 9 positions matching TRBD2. CDR3 length: 15 residues. Per germline, CDR1 SNHLY and CDR2 FYNNEI. V was pared by 1 base and J by 2 bases, with 2 bases of the junction left unmatched. CDR3 in amino acids: CASSEVTSGQETQYF. CDR3 DNA: TGTGCCAGCAGTGAAGTGACTAGCGGACAAGAGACCCAGTACTTC.

This chain links TRBV10-3 with TRBJ1-3, with 8 bases identical to TRBD1. CDR3 length: 15 residues. CDR1 ENHRY and CDR2 SYGVKD come from the germline V gene. The trim removed 4 bases at V and 4 bases at J, leaving 6 bases unmatched. CDR3 region: CAISAKGQGGNTIYF. CDR3 coding DNA: TGTGCCATCAGTGCAAAAGGACAGGGAGGAAACACCATATATTTT.

This chain links TRBV13 with TRBJ2-5, with 10 bases matching TRBD2. There are 16 residues in the CDR3. Trimming cost V 5 bases and J 4 bases; bases outside gene matches: 10. Germline-derived CDR1 and CDR2 are PRHDT and FYEKMQ (reference sequence). The CDR3 loop is CASSQTSGGAPETQYF. Here the CDR3 DNA reads TGTGCCAGCAGCCAAACCAGCGGGGGGGCACCAGAGACCCAGTACTTC.

The rearrangement joins TRBV29-1 to TRBJ2-7; D is perhaps TRBD1 (5 bases). The CDR3 has 13 residues. Germline V gene lookup returns CDR1 SQVTM and CDR2 ANQGSEA. Trimming took 3 bases from V and 5 from J, leaving 14 bases between them. CDR3 sequence (DNA): TGCAGCGTTGATAGTCAGGGTCGCGACGAGCAGTACTTC. Its translation is CSVDSQGRDEQYF.